This is a list of T cell receptor beta chains from one sample in a study of CD8+CD57+ T cells in acquired aplastic anemia. TCRdb re-called the reads with MiXCR, one entry per CDR3 protein. The sample shows some 180,000 distinct CDR3 sequences, roughly 63% of them seen only once. Sequencing input: sorted CD4+, CD8+, or CD8+CD57+ T cells (not recorded which) from PBMCs. These receptors all come from a human donor with aplastic anemia. Each CDR3 is given with its conserved first and last residue. Each record gives: CDR3 length, clone size, V gene, D gene, J gene, CDR3 protein, CDR3 DNA. A D gene is named only where the DNA matches it firmly. Size is omitted from some rows. Given values are once, few, many or a class for expanded clones.

11	many	TRBV5-1	-	TRBJ2-7	CASTLDRTQYF	TGCGCCAGCACCCTGGACCGTACGCAGTACTTC
16	few	TRBV20-1	-	TRBJ2-3	CSARRTGRTLTDTQYF	TGCAGTGCTAGAAGAACGGGGCGTACTCTCACAGATACGCAGTATTTT
11	once	TRBV7-3	-	TRBJ2-7	CASGPGTSLDF	TGTGCCAGCGGCCCCGGGACTTCTTTAGACTTC
14	once	TRBV19	TRBD1	TRBJ2-7	CASSIAWDSYEQYF	TGTGCCAGTAGTATCGCCTGGGACAGCTACGAGCAGTACTTC
15	once	TRBV10-3	-	TRBJ2-5	CAIRMDGRNQETQYF	TGTGCCATCAGGATGGACGGGCGGAACCAAGAGACCCAGTACTTC
14	-	TRBV7-2	-	TRBJ1-1	CASTLGGGNTEAFF	TGTGCCAGCACCCTCGGCGGCGGGAACACTGAAGCTTTCTTT
15	-	TRBV4-1	TRBD1	TRBJ1-1	CASSLGVAGGNEAFF	TGCGCCAGCAGCTTGGGCGTGGCAGGGGGCAATGAAGCTTTCTTT
16	once	TRBV19	-	TRBJ1-1	CASSTEAGRLNTEAFF	TGTGCCAGTAGTACTGAAGCCGGACGGCTGAACACTGAAGCTTTCTTT
16	few	TRBV7-8	TRBD2	TRBJ2-1	CASSLKAGGPPNEQFF	TGTGCCAGCAGCTTGAAAGCGGGAGGGCCTCCTAATGAGCAGTTCTTC
13	-	TRBV7-6	-	TRBJ2-5	CASSFGRQETQYF	TGTGCCAGCAGCTTCGGCAGACAAGAGACCCAGTACTTC
14	-	TRBV5-5	-	TRBJ2-2	CASSFARDPGELFF	TGTGCCAGCAGCTTTGCAAGGGACCCCGGGGAGCTGTTTTTT
13	once	TRBV12-3/TRBV12-4	-	TRBJ1-5	CASTQGGDQPQHF	TGTGCCAGCACCCAAGGAGGAGATCAGCCCCAGCATTTT
13	few	TRBV7-6	-	TRBJ2-5	CASSLGGLETQYF	TGTGCCAGCAGCTTGGGGGGTTTAGAGACCCAGTACTTC
19	-	TRBV4-1	TRBD1	TRBJ1-2	CASSHSLRRGGQGAGGYTF	TGCGCCAGCAGCCACTCACTCCGGCGTGGTGGACAGGGGGCGGGGGGCTACACCTTC
14	-	TRBV7-9	-	TRBJ2-7	CASSRPRLSYEQYF	TGTGCCAGCAGCCGACCTCGGTTGTCCTACGAGCAGTACTTC
14	few	TRBV19	TRBD1	TRBJ1-1	CASSIRGQGTEAFF	TGTGCCAGTAGTATTAGGGGGCAGGGCACTGAAGCTTTCTTT
14	few	TRBV6-6	-	TRBJ1-2	CASSYSGLNYGYTF	TGTGCCAGCAGTTATTCAGGACTGAACTATGGCTACACCTTC
15	-	TRBV9	TRBD1	TRBJ2-7	CASSPRQGQAGKQYF	TGTGCCAGCAGCCCACGACAGGGCCAGGCTGGGAAGCAGTACTTC
16	-	TRBV5-1	TRBD2	TRBJ2-1	CASSLLPGLVDDEQFF	TGTGCCAGCAGCCTATTACCGGGACTAGTTGATGATGAGCAGTTCTTC
16	-	TRBV5-1	-	TRBJ1-6	CASSAGKGVRDSPLHF	TGCGCCAGCAGCGCGGGAAAGGGTGTACGCGATTCACCCCTCCACTTT
13	-	TRBV7-4	-	TRBJ1-1	CASSLGLDTEAFF	TGTGCCAGCAGCTTAGGCTTAGACACTGAAGCTTTCTTT
14	-	TRBV7-2	-	TRBJ1-2	CASSLVAGDYGYTF	TGTGCCAGCAGCTTAGTCGCGGGGGACTATGGCTACACCTTC
12	-	TRBV19	-	TRBJ1-5	CASTGGGQPQHF	TGTGCCAGTACGGGGGGAGGACAGCCCCAGCATTTT
13	many	TRBV6-1	TRBD1	TRBJ1-1	CASRGTGAGEAFF	TGTGCCAGCCGTGGGACAGGGGCGGGTGAAGCTTTCTTT
12	few	TRBV27	-	TRBJ1-5	CASSKTGQPQHF	TGTGCCAGCAGTAAAACGGGTCAGCCCCAGCATTTT
14	-	TRBV19	TRBD1	TRBJ2-1	CASDSGGRYDEQFF	TGTGCCAGTGATTCAGGGGGACGTTACGATGAGCAGTTCTTC
13	-	TRBV24-1	-	TRBJ2-1	CATRGWTDNEQFF	TGTGCCACCAGAGGTTGGACAGACAATGAGCAGTTCTTC
11	-	TRBV20-1	TRBD1	TRBJ2-1	CSAGQFNEQFF	TGCAGTGCGGGACAGTTCAATGAGCAGTTCTTC
16	-	TRBV7-8	-	TRBJ2-2	CASSLVRGINTGELFF	TGTGCCAGCAGCTTAGTCCGGGGAATCAACACCGGGGAGCTGTTTTTT
12	-	TRBV10-3	-	TRBJ1-6	CATGQPGSPLHF	TGTGCCACCGGACAGCCGGGATCACCCCTCCACTTT
16	few	TRBV20-1	TRBD2	TRBJ2-3	CSASPPGLASTDTQYF	TGCAGTGCTAGTCCCCCGGGACTAGCTAGCACAGATACGCAGTATTTT
17	-	TRBV7-9	TRBD1	TRBJ2-5	CASSLVRGQYSNQPQYF	TGTGCCAGCAGCTTAGTTCGGGGACAGTATAGCAATCAGCCCCAGTACTTC
12	-	TRBV7-8	-	TRBJ2-7	CASSLARGDLDF	TGTGCCAGCAGCTTAGCGCGAGGGGATCTGGACTTC
16	-	TRBV10-3	-	TRBJ2-7	CASSYSTPGSTYEQYF	TGTGCCAGCAGTTACTCGACCCCGGGGTCAACCTACGAGCAGTACTTC
15	-	TRBV10-3	TRBD2	TRBJ2-3	CAISSLAGSTDTQYF	TGTGCCATCAGCTCCTTAGCGGGGAGCACAGATACGCAGTATTTT
14	-	TRBV20-1	-	TRBJ2-1	CSARDNRDHNEQFF	TGCAGTGCTAGAGATAACAGGGATCACAATGAGCAGTTCTTC
13	-	TRBV12-3/TRBV12-4	-	TRBJ1-2	CASSQDPSYGYTF	TGTGCCAGCAGCCAGGACCCATCCTATGGCTACACCTTC